The 6 T cell receptor beta chains listed next were all sequenced from one sample in a study of CD8 T cells in Susac syndrome. Random hexamers served to reverse transcribe about 0.5 to 1 ug RNA. MiXCR was run by TCRdb on the immunoSEQ multiplex PCR reads, yielding one entry per CDR3 protein. This sample carries approximately 270,000 distinct CDR3 sequences, 85% to 95% of them seen once, and the ten largest clones take less than 0.075%. Material: CD4+ T cells from PBMCs. The receptors here all came from a human donor with multiple sclerosis.

The J gene is TRBJ2-1, the V gene TRBV28; 12 bases fit TRBD2. Germline CDR1 is MDHEN and CDR2 is SYDVKM. The CDR3 runs 20 residues. Unmatched junction bases numbered 16, after V lost 4 bases and J lost 3 bases. For the CDR3, the DNA is TGTGCCAGCAGTTCCCAAACTAGCGGGGGGCCCCGTTCTCTCTACAATGAGCAGTTCTTC. Protein product: CASSSQTSGGPRSLYNEQFF.

The count of this clonotype is one. This chain links TRBV19 with TRBJ1-5; TRBD1 matches 8 bases. Trimming at V came to 6 bases and at J to 7 bases, leaving 8 bases not matched to a gene. The V gene's germline CDR1 is LNHDA and CDR2 SQIVND (reference sequence). This CDR3 has 14 amino acids. In nucleotides, the CDR3 is TGTGCCAGTAGCCCAACAGGGGGTTGGCAGCCCCAGCATTTT. Translation gives CASSPTGGWQPQHF.

This clonotype was seen a single time. CDR3 in DNA: TGTGCCAGCAGCTCTCCTAGCGGGAGTGCATACGGGCAGTACGTC. It is translated as CASSSPSGSAYGQYV. The rearrangement joins TRBV7-3 to TRBJ2-7; 10 bases match TRBD2. Germline CDR1 reads SGHTA; CDR2 reads FQGTGA. The CDR3 length is 15 residues.

The V call is TRBV5-6, the J call TRBJ1-1; D may be TRBD1 (5 bases). V was clipped by 3 bases and J by 1 base, with 10 bases between them. Germline CDR1 SGHDT, CDR2 YYEEEE. This CDR3 comprises 14 residues. Written as DNA, the CDR3 is TGTGCCAGCAGCTGGGGGGGGGAGAACACTGAAGCTTTCTTT. It specifies CASSWGGENTEAFF.

V usage is TRBV5-6 and J usage is TRBJ2-7; 9 bases agree with TRBD1. The CDR3 covers 14 residues. V was pared by 4 bases and J by 3 bases, with 5 bases of the junction left unmatched. Germline V gene data show CDR1 as SGHDT and CDR2 as YYEEEE. CDR3 sequence (DNA): TGTGCCAGCAGCAAAACAGGGGGCCGCTACGAGCAGTACTTC. Its protein product is CASSKTGGRYEQYF.

This sequence joins TRBV30 and TRBJ1-2; D unresolved. The CDR3 is made up of 15 amino acids. Germline V CDR1 and CDR2: GTSNPN, SVGIG (reference sequence). Trimming removed 2 bases from V and 0 bases from J, with 13 bases in between. The CDR3 loop is CAWSPLMGSNYGYTF. CDR3 bases: TGTGCCTGGAGTCCCTTAATGGGATCTAACTATGGCTACACCTTC.